This TCR beta chain was obtained from a study of blood T cell repertoires in COVID-19. Looking at the study overall: The United States, Italy and Spain were the sources of the acute and convalescent COVID-19 samples. PBMCs, B-cell-depleted T cells, or T cells were the source of the cDNA or gDNA that made up the material.

This CDR3 spans 14 amino acids. Trimming removed 5 bases from V and 5 bases from J, with 16 bases in between. Germline V gene data show CDR1 as SGHTA and CDR2 as FQGTGA. Methods used by the authors: Amplification of reference gene primers provided the estimated nucleated cell counts. TCRdb's copy holds only in-frame clones and misses some; the assay was immunoSEQ multiplex PCR. V and J calls and clone size come straight from that table; D and trimming were deduced from the DNA. The data hold some 44,000 clones, with about 90% observed a single time. This chain links TRBV7-3 with TRBJ2-7, with D perhaps TRBD2 (6 bases). Sequencing input: peripheral blood. The clonotype comes from a human donor in a cohort sampled during active COVID-19. The CDR3 loop reads CASSLTRGTHEQYF. CDR3 in DNA: TGTGCCAGCAGCCTTACCCGGGGGACCCACGAGCAGTACTTC.